This T cell receptor beta chain emerged from a study of cytomegalovirus exposure and HLA in healthy donors. The overall study: Early released data comprised around 85 million unique TCRs from HLA-typed donors.

CDR1 is LGHNA and CDR2 is YSLEER in the germline V gene. The CDR3 consists of 17 residues. The V segment lost 4 bases and the J segment 0 bases; nucleotides outside the gene matches: 10. Worth noting for this clone: Its antigen remains unidentified.

Study outcomes and limitations: Cytomegalovirus association was listed for 170 or so TCR beta chains. A missense variant in DCLRE1C was later tied to TCR beta V- and J-gene trimming. In vitro testing confirmed three CMV-associated chains as specific for CMV antigens.

Vbeta (60) and Jbeta (13) primers were used in the PCR. Generated by immunoSEQ multiplex PCR, the TCRdb table keeps only in-frame clones and is missing some. The sample carries 90,000 to 110,000 clones, approximately 69% recorded once. The sample taken for sequencing was PBMCs. The source of this sequence is a man aged 25-45 years in good health and CMV-seronegative. The rearrangement uses TRBV4-3 and TRBJ2-3; TRBD1 matches 7 bases. The CDR3 bases are TGCGCCAGCAGCCGGGACAGCCACTACCTTAGCACAGATACGCAGTATTTT. It is translated as CASSRDSHYLSTDTQYF.